The T cell receptor (beta chain) described here comes from a study of cytomegalovirus exposure and HLA in healthy donors (TCRdb year 2017). In terms of the full investigation: An earlier analysis of some 500 of the donors reported 276 Gb of sequence data and 100 million to 140 million unique TCR beta sequences from about 200 million T cells. About 310 gigabases of sequencing data and approximately 84 million unique TCR sequences were included in an early release covering 500 to 750 HLA-typed donors. The genetic ancestry cluster associated with self-reported Caucasian donors included about 81% of the approximately 400 genotyped donors. The study was designed to test whether signatures of past pathogen exposure could be identified by cataloging public T cell receptors. The study used immunosequencing to profile the T cell repertoires of some 600 subjects and linked those repertoires to cytomegalovirus serostatus. A separate validation cohort of about 110 different subjects was used in addition to the 666-subject first cohort. To predict cytomegalovirus infection status, the study combined high-throughput TCR immunosequencing, statistical association of individual TCRs with disease status, and machine learning. To study patterns of TCR occurrence, a later analysis re-analyzed previously published TCR beta repertoires from hundreds of donors and added high-resolution HLA genotyping. Rather than drawing on any new phenotypic data, the later analysis identified candidate immune exposures from TCR beta sequences and the way those sequences occurred across donors. In an earlier analysis of a few hundred of the donors, high-throughput TCR beta sequencing was used to judge whether each TCR beta V gene segment behaved as functional or pseudogenic. Donor age, sex, ethnicity and CMV serostatus were collected together with the repertoire data. A later genetic analysis used genome-wide SNP genotypes for about 60% of the roughly 700 donors, treating that subset as a discovery cohort. All discovery cohort repertoires had been generated using a single sequencing platform. Class I and class II HLA loci were covered by the typing at four-digit resolution. Typing coverage differed by locus: A, B, C, DRB1 and DQB1 were typed in roughly 629-640 donors, DQA1 in 522, DPA1 in around 600, and DPB1 in just under 480. About five DR-DQ haplotypes were treated as single units for association and clustering because of strong linkage in the cohort. Across roughly 420 genotyped donors of the cohort, an average of roughly 250,000 unique TCR beta nucleotide sequences per donor were sequenced, and roughly 18% of those sequences were non-productive. What the research found in general, with its limitations: A later analysis reported that several top co-occurrence clusters appeared linked to parvovirus B19, influenza, CMV and Epstein-Barr virus. Most TCR sequences were seen in very few donors, while some public TCRs were found in many individuals. In a later analysis, most CMV-associated TCR beta chains were found to appear HLA-restricted, with HLA associations seemingly driven largely by CMV exposure. The earlier analysis of approximately 560 of the donors excluded seventeen rarely observed V segments, including chromosome 9 orphons, because counts were too low. Three of the identified cytomegalovirus-associated TCR beta chains were confirmed in vitro to be specific for cytomegalovirus antigens. V-gene and J-gene trimming of TCR beta chains was associated with a missense DCLRE1C variant in a later genetic analysis, and the association was replicated in an independent cohort. The classifier was reported to diagnose cytomegalovirus status with high specificity and sensitivity in both the original cohort and the validation cohort. Compared with the approximately 700-donor mean, donors in an Asian-associated ancestry cluster had fewer N-insertions in productive TCRs, according to a later genetic analysis. Because HLA typing was missing for some donors at each locus, association tests included only the typed subset. According to the authors, the approach could potentially be generalized to other disease states and immunological phenotypes. The 87-base-pair reads could not distinguish some IMGT-functional V segments, including TRBV6-2 and TRBV6-3, so those segments were excluded. Correlated functional status among segregating V segments might reflect linkage disequilibrium, but an unknown experimental factor could not be ruled out. When HLA alleles, especially DR and DQ, strongly co-occurred, attributing TCR associations to individual alleles was difficult. A later analysis associated roughly 17,000 TCR beta sequences with specific HLA alleles at a false discovery rate of 0.05. A further reported finding was that TCR beta sequences accurately predicted the HLA-A and HLA-B alleles for most subjects in the first cohort. A later analysis found that HLA-associated TCR beta chains were more clonally expanded and had lower generation probabilities than equally common non-associated chains. Only TCR beta chains were sequenced in this cohort, and the absence of alpha or paired-chain data limited detectable features. The presence/absence analyses assumed that sequencing depth was roughly uniform across donors, and that assumption may not be true. Broadly in line with IMGT annotations, most TCR beta V segments showed up in productive rearrangements about 87% or about 30% of the time in an earlier analysis of 587 of the donors. In a later analysis, the rate of TCR association differed among HLA loci, with DRB1 alleles having the most associated TCRs and HLA-C alleles having the fewest. The only immune exposure information available for the cohort was CMV serostatus. The sequencing pipeline was judged likely to have produced a cluster of highly shared sequence variants as a technical artifact. The study gave a list of more than 150 TCR beta chains associated with cytomegalovirus.

The cohort consisted of approximately 670 healthy bone marrow donors. All cohort members were sampled while nominally healthy, although unrecorded immune exposures were likely present. The donor tested CMV seropositive, placing the donor among the 250 to 300 seropositive members of the cohort. Each donor provided a peripheral blood sample, and peripheral blood mononuclear cells were used for TCR beta sequencing. The Qiagen DNeasy Blood Extraction Kit was used to extract genomic DNA from the blood cell samples. The CDR3, cysteine through phenylalanine, is 18 amino acids long. Only CDR3 DNA remains: 54 bases, in frame from the first base. Trimming costs V 3 bases and J 0 bases, and their ends lie 18 bases apart. As encoded in the germline V gene, CDR1 is SGHTA while CDR2 is FQGNSA. Regarding this clone: Its antigen has not been determined. It has no much larger one-base neighbor in the sample; base qualities were not kept.

Library preparation used the immunoSEQ multiplex PCR assay. For the multiplex PCR, a mixture combining 60 forward primers for TCR Vbeta segments and 13 reverse primers for TCR Jbeta segments was used. Amplification of the CDR3 region of rearranged TCR beta genes was performed with a multiplex PCR assay on genomic DNA. Amplified TCR beta libraries were sequenced as 87-base-pair reads on the Illumina HiSeq System. As for the original processing: A later analysis tallied roughly 78 million unique TCR beta chains across the 600 to 700 repertoires, and around 12 million of those chains were shared by two or more donors. A nearest-neighbor algorithm error-corrected the raw reads and collapsed the reads into unique sequences, merging closely related sequences to remove PCR and sequencing errors. Alignment of CDR3 sequences to IMGT reference sequences was used to assign V, D and J gene segments. For a sequence to be retained, a match of at least six nucleotides to both a V gene segment and a J gene segment was required. A rearrangement was called productive if the CDR3 had no stop codons and remained in frame with V and J, and every other rearrangement was called non-productive. CDR3 was defined by IMGT convention, running from the second conserved V-encoded cysteine to the conserved J-encoded phenylalanine. The earlier analysis of about 620 of the donors excluded sequences that lacked an unambiguous match to a single V gene segment. An earlier analysis of fewer than 750 of the donors classified V segments as functional when productive rearrangements were above 56.7% and as segregating when the standard deviation between donors was above 5%. To diagnose cytomegalovirus status from the catalog of TCR beta chain sequences, a statistical classification framework was built. A later analysis assigned V and J genes by comparing TCR nucleotide sequences with IMGT/GENE-DB human TR gene sequences. Using the TCRdist pipeline, a later analysis assigned CDR3 sequences along with most-parsimonious VDJ recombination scenarios. A later analysis defined each TCR beta chain by its CDR3 amino acid sequence plus V-gene family, and excluded reads lacking a unique V-gene family. A later analysis removed 550 to 700 highly shared, low-generation-probability nucleotide sequences to deal with suspected cross-contamination and a sequencing artifact. A later analysis calculated a clonal expansion index for each public chain from normalized within-repertoire ranks of inferred template counts. In a later analysis, generation probabilities were computed with a VDJ recombination model fitted to out-of-frame rearrangements, and the resulting probabilities were checked against IGoR. In a later analysis, TCR-TCR, TCR-HLA and TCR-CMV co-occurrence was scored with hypergeometric tests, and a repertoire-size bias correction was applied to TCR pairs. In a later analysis, false discovery rates were estimated by permuting HLA or CMV assignments 20 times. In a later analysis, co-occurring TCRs were grouped using DBSCAN, with TCRdist sequence similarity added in when clustering inside HLA-allele-positive subsets. Repertoires with fewer than 30,000 or more than 120,000 public chains, plus five repertoires with anomalous nucleotide sharing, were excluded from co-occurrence clustering. The clones in this table, taken by TCRdb from immuneACCESS, are in-frame only. Not every clone is retained; where verified, under half of the shortfall comes from an unresolved V gene, and the cause of the rest is unknown. V and J calls and clone size are copied from that table; D and trimming were computed from the DNA. Present in this sample are under 200,000 clones, about an eighth of which were seen just once. The top ten constitute approximately 8.3% of the sample.

The sequenced sample consisted of PBMCs. The source is a man in his fifties in good health and CMV-seropositive. The chain employs TRBV7-2 and TRBJ1-5, with a tentative D gene TRBD1 over 5 matching bases. The nucleotide sequence reads TGTGCCAGCAGCTTCCCCCCGACGACAGCTTATAGCAATCAGCCCCAGCATTTT. Its product reads: CASSFPPTTAYSNQPQHF. Here the CDR3 is joined to the reference TRBV7-2 and TRBJ1-5 genes, and the full variable domain is: GAGVSQSPSNKVTEKGKDVELRCDPISGHTALYWYRQSLGQGLEFLIYFQGNSAPDKSGLPSDRFSAERTGGSVSTLTIQRTQQEDSAVYLCASSFPPTTAYSNQPQHFGDGTRLSIL.